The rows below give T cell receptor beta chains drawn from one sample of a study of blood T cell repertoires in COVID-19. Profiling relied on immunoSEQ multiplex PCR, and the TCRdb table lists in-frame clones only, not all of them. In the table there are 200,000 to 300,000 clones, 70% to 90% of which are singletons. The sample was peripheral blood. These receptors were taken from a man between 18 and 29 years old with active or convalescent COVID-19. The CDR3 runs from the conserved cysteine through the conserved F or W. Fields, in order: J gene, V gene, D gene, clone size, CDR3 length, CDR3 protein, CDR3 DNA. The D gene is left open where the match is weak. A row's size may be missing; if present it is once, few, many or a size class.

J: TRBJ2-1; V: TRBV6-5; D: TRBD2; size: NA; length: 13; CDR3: CASRTSGSNEQFF; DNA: TGTGCCAGCAGGACTAGCGGGAGCAATGAGCAGTTCTTC
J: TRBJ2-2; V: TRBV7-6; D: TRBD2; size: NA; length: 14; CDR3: CASSSGLAGGELFF; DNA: TGTGCCAGCAGCTCGGGACTAGCGGGCGGGGAGCTGTTTTTT
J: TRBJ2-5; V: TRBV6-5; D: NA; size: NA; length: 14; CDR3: CASSWTAVEETQYF; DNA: TGTGCCAGCAGCTGGACAGCGGTGGAAGAGACCCAGTACTTC
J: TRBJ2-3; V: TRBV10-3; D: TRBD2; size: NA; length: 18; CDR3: CAISESAIGRESPDTQYF; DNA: TGTGCCATCAGTGAGTCCGCGATCGGGAGGGAAAGTCCAGATACGCAGTATTTT
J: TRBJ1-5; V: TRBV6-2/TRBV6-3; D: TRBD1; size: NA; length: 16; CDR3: CASSSWTGFDNQPQHF; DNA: TGTGCCAGCAGTTCTTGGACAGGGTTTGACAATCAGCCCCAGCATTTT
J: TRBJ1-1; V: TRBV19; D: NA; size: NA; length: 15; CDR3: CASSNTPAGGTEAFF; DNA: TGTGCCAGTAGTAACACCCCCGCGGGTGGGACTGAAGCTTTCTTT
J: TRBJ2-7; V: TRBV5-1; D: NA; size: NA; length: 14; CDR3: CASSQNRDTYEQYF; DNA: TGCGCCAGCAGCCAAAACAGGGATACTTACGAGCAGTACTTC
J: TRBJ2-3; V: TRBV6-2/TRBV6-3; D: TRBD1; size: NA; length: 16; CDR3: CASSYSMTGDTDTQYF; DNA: TGTGCCAGCAGTTACTCCATGACAGGGGACACAGATACGCAGTATTTT
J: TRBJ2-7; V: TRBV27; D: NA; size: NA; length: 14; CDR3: CASSVRWSSYEQYF; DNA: TGTGCCAGCAGCGTTAGGTGGAGTTCCTACGAGCAGTACTTC
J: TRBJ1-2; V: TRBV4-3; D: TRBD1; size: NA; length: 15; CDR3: CASSQGTGTYYGYTF; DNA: TGCGCCAGCAGCCAAGGGACAGGGACATACTATGGCTACACCTTC
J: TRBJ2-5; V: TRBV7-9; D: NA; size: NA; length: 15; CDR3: CASSRGLGLEETQYF; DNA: TGTGCCAGCAGCCGAGGACTGGGGTTAGAAGAGACCCAGTACTTC
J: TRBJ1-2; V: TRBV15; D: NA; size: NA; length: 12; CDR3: CATSRVQGGYTF; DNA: TGTGCCACCAGCAGAGTGCAGGGCGGCTACACCTTC
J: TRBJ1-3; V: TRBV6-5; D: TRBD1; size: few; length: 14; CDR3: CASRADRGGNTIYF; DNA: TGTGCCAGCAGGGCGGACAGGGGTGGAAACACCATATATTTT
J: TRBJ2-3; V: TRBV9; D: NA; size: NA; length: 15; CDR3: CASSFLATLTDTQYF; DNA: TGTGCCAGCAGCTTCCTAGCGACACTCACAGATACGCAGTATTTT
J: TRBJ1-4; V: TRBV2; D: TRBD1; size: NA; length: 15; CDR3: CASRASGTGTIKLFF; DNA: TGTGCCAGCAGAGCCTCCGGGACAGGGACAATAAAACTGTTTTTT
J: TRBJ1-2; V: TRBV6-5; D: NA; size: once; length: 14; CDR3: CASRGHLDGYGYTF; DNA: TGTGCCAGCAGAGGACACCTAGATGGCTATGGCTACACCTTC
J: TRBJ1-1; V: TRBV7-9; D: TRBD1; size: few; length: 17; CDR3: CASRVGFDRGVNTEAFF; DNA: TGTGCCAGCAGGGTCGGCTTCGACAGGGGGGTGAACACTGAAGCTTTCTTT
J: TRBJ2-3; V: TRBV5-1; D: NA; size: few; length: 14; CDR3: CASRKSPLTDTQYF; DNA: TGCGCCAGCAGAAAGAGCCCCCTCACAGATACGCAGTATTTT
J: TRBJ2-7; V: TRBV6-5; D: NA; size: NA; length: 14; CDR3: CASSYGQSSYEQYF; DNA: TGTGCCAGCAGTTACGGGCAGTCCTCCTACGAGCAGTACTTC
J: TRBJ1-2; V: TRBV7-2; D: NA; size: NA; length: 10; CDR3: CAKDSSGYTF; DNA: TGTGCCAAGGACAGTAGTGGCTACACCTTC
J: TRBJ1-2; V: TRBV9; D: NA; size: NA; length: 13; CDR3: CASSATLNYGYTF; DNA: TGTGCCAGCAGCGCAACCCTAAACTATGGCTACACCTTC
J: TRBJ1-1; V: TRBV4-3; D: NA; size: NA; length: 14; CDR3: CASSQEGDRTEAFF; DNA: TGCGCCAGCAGCCAAGAAGGGGATAGGACTGAAGCTTTCTTT
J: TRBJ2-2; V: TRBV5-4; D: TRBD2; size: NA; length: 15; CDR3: CASSLVAGNTGELFF; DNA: TGTGCCAGCAGCTTGGTAGCGGGGAACACCGGGGAGCTGTTTTTT
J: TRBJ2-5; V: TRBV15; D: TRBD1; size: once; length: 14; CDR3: CATSDRDRQETQYF; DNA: TGTGCCACCAGCGACCGGGACAGGCAAGAGACCCAGTACTTC
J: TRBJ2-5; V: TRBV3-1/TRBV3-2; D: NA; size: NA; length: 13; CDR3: CASSQQSGETQYF; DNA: TGTGCCAGCAGCCAGCAGTCGGGGGAGACCCAGTACTTC
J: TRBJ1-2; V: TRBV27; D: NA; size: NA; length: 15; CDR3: CASSLGGGFRSGYTF; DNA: TGTGCCAGCAGTTTGGGGGGGGGCTTCCGCTCAGGCTACACCTTC
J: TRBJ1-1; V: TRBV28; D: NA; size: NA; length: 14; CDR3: CASIPPGQNTEAFF; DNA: TGTGCCAGCATTCCCCCGGGACAGAACACTGAAGCTTTCTTT
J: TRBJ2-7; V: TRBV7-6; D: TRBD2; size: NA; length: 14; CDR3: CASSDEAGPYEQYF; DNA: TGTGCCAGCAGCGACGAAGCGGGGCCCTACGAGCAGTACTTC
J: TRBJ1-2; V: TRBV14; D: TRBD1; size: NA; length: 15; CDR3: CASSQGQTTPYGYTF; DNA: TGTGCCAGCAGCCAGGGACAGACTACCCCCTATGGCTACACCTTC
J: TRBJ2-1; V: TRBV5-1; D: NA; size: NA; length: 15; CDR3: CASSKTRGSGNEQFF; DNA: TGCGCCAGCAGCAAGACTAGAGGTTCGGGCAATGAGCAGTTCTTC
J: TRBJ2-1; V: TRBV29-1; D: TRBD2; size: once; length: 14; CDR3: CSGGLAGPSNEQFF; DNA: TGCAGCGGGGGACTAGCGGGGCCCTCCAATGAGCAGTTCTTC
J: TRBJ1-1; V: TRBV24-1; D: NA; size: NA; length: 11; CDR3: CATSSLTEAFF; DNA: TGTGCCACCAGTTCTCTCACTGAAGCTTTCTTT
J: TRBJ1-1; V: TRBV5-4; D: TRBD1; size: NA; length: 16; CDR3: CASSLGQGLGLTEAFF; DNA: TGTGCCAGCAGCTTAGGACAGGGACTGGGTCTCACTGAAGCTTTCTTT
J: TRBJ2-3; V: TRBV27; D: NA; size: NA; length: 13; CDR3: CASSLQGSPTQYF; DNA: TGTGCCAGCAGTTTACAGGGGTCCCCAACGCAGTATTTT
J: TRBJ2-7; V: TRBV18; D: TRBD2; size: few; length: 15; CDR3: CASSPPSGSPYEQYF; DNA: TGTGCCAGCTCTCCCCCTAGCGGGAGCCCCTACGAGCAGTACTTC
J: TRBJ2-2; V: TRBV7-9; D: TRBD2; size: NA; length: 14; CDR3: CASLAGVNTGELFF; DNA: TGTGCCAGCCTAGCGGGGGTGAACACCGGGGAGCTGTTTTTT
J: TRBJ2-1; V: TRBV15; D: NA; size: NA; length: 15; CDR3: CATSPRRGTYNEQFF; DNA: TGTGCCACCAGCCCGCGGAGGGGAACATACAATGAGCAGTTCTTC
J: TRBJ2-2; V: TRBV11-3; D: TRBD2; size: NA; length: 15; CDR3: CASSLSGGNTGELFF; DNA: TGTGCCAGCAGCTTAAGCGGGGGCAACACCGGGGAGCTGTTTTTT
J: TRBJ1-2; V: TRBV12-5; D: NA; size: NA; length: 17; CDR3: CASGLVRGGFEGDGYTF; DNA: TGTGCTAGTGGTTTGGTACGAGGTGGGTTCGAGGGCGATGGCTACACCTTC
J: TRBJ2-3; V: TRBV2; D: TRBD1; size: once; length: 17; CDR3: CASSTRRDREDTDTQYF; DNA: TGTGCCAGCAGCACTAGGCGGGACAGGGAAGACACAGATACGCAGTATTTT
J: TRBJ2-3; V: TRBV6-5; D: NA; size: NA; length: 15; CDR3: CASSYSLAAGDTQYF; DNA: TGTGCCAGCAGTTACTCCCTCGCGGCCGGAGATACGCAGTATTTT
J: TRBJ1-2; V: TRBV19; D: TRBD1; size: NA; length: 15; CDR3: CASSIARTGGYGYTF; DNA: TGTGCCAGTAGTATAGCCAGGACAGGGGGCTATGGCTACACCTTC
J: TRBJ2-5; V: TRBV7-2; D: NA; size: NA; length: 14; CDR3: CASSFELFQETQYF; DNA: TGTGCCAGCAGCTTCGAACTCTTCCAAGAGACCCAGTACTTC
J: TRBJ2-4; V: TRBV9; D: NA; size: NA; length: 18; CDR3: CASSVVGSAVLAKNIQYF; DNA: TGTGCCAGCAGCGTAGTTGGGAGTGCAGTTCTAGCCAAAAACATTCAGTACTTC
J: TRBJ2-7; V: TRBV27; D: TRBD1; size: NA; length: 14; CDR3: CASSLSGTGVEQYF; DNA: TGTGCCAGCAGTTTATCCGGGACAGGGGTCGAGCAGTACTTC
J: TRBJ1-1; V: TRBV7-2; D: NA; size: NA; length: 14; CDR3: CASSLDLGHTEAFF; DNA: TGTGCCAGCAGCTTAGATTTGGGGCACACTGAAGCTTTCTTT
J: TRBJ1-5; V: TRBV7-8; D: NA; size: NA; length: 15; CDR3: CASSLEGASNQPQHF; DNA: TGTGCCAGCAGCTTAGAAGGGGCTAGCAATCAGCCCCAGCATTTT
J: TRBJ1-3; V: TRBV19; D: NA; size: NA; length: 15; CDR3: CASRDRGTSGNTIYF; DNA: TGTGCCAGTAGAGATAGGGGTACTTCTGGAAACACCATATATTTT
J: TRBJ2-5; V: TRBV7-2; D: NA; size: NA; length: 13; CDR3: CASSLLGGETQYF; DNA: TGTGCCAGCAGCTTACTCGGGGGAGAGACCCAGTACTTC
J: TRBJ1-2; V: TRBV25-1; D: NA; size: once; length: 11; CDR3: CASRVAGGYTF; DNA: TGTGCCAGCAGGGTGGCGGGTGGCTACACCTTC
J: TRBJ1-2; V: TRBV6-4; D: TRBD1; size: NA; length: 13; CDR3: CASSGDRGSRYTF; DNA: TGTGCCAGCAGCGGCGACAGGGGATCCCGCTACACCTTC
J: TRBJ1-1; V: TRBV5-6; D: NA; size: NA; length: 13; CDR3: CASSLPLLGEAFF; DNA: TGTGCCAGCAGCTTGCCCCTTCTGGGAGAGGCTTTCTTT
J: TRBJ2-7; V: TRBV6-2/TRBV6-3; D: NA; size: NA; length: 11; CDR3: CASSDTYEQYF; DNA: TGTGCCAGCAGCGACACCTACGAGCAGTACTTC
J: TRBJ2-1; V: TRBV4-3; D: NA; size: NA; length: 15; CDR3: CASSQEGGLADEQFF; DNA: TGCGCCAGCAGCCAAGAAGGGGGTTTGGCCGATGAGCAGTTCTTC
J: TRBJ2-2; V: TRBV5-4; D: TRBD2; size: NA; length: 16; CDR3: CASSYGTSGRNGELFF; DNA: TGTGCCAGCAGCTACGGGACTAGCGGGAGGAACGGGGAGCTGTTTTTT